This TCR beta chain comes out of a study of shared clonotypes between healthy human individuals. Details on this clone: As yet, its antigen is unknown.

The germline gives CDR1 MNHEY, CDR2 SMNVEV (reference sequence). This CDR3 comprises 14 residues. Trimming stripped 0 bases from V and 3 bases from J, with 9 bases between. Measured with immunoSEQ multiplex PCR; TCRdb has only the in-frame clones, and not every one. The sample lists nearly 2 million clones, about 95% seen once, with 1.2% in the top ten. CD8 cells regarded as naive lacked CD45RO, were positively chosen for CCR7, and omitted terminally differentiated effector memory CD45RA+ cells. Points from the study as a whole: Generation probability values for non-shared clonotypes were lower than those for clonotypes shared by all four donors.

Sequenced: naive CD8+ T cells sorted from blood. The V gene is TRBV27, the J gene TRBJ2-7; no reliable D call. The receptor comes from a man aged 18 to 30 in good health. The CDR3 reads CASSLSIADYEQYF. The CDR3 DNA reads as TGTGCCAGCAGTTTATCAATAGCAGACTACGAGCAGTACTTC.